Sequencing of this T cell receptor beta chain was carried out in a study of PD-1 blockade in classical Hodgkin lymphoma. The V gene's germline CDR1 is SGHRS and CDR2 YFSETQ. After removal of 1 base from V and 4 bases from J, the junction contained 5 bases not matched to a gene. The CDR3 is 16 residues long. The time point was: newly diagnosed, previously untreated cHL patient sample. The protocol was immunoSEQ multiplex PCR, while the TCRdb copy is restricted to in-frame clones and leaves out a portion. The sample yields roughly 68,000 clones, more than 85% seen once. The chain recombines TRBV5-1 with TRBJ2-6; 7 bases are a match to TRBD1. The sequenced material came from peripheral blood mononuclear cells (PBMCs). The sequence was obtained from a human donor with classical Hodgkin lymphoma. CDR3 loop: CASSLPTGAGANVLTF. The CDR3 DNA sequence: TGCGCCAGCAGCTTGCCTACAGGGGCCGGGGCCAACGTCCTGACTTTC.